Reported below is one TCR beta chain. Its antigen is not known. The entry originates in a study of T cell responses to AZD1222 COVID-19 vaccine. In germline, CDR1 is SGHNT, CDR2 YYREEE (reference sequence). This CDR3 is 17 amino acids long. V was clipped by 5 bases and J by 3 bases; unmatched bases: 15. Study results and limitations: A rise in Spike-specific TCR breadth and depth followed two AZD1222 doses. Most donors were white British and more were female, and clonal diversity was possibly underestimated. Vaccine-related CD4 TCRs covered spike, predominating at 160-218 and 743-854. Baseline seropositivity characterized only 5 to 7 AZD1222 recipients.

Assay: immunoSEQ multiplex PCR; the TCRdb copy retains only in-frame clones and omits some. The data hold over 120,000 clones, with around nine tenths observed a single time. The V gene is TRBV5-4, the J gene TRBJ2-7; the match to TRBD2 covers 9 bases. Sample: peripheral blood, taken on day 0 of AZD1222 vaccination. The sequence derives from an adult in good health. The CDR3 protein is CASRPSGTDEYHYEQYF. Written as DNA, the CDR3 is TGTGCCAGCAGGCCTAGCGGGACCGACGAATACCACTACGAGCAGTACTTC.